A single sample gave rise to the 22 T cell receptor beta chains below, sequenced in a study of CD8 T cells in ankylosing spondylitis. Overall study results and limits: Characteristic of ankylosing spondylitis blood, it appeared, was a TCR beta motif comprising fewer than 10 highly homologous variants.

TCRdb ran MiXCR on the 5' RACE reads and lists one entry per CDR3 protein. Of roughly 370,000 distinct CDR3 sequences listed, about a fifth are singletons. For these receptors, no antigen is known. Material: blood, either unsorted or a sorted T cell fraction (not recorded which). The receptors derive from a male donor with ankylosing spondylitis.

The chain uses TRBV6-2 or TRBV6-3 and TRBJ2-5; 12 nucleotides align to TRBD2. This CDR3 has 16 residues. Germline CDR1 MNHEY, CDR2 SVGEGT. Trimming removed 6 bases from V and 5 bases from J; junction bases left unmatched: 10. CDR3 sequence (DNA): TGTGCCAGCAGCCCACTAGCGGGAGGATCCCAGGAGACCCAGTACTTC. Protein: CASSPLAGGSQETQYF.

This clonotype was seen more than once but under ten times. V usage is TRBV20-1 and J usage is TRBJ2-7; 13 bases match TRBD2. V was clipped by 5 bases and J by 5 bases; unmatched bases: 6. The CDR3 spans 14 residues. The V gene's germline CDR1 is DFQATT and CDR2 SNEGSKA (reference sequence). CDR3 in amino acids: CSARRLAGGHEQYF. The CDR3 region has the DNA TGCAGTGCTCGTAGACTAGCGGGAGGCCACGAGCAGTACTTC.

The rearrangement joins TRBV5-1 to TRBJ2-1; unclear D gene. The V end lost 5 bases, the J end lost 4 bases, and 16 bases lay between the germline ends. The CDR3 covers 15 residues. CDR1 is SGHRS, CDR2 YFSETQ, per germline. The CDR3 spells CASRSALSSYNEQFF. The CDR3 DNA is TGCGCCAGCAGATCGGCACTCTCCTCATACAATGAGCAGTTCTTC.

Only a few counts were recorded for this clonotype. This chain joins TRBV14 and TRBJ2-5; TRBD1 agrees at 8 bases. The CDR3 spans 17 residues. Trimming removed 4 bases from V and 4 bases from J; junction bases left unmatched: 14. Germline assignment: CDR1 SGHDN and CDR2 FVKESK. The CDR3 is CASSRIWNRGSPETQYF. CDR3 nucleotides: TGTGCCAGCAGCCGGATCTGGAACAGGGGGTCTCCAGAGACCCAGTACTTC.

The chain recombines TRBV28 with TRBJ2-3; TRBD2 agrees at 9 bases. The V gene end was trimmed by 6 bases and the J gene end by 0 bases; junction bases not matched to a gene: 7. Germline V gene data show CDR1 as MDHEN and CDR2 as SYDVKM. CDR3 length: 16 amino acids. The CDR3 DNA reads TGTGCCAGCAGACCATCGCTAGCGGGAAGCACAGATACGCAGTATTTT. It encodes CASRPSLAGSTDTQYF.

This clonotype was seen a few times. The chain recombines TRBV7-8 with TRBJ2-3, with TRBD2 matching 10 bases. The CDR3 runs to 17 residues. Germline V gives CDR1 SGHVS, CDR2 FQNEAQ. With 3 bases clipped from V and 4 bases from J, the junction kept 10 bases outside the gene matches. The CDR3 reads CASSFQLGLAGADTQYF. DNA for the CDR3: TGTGCCAGCAGCTTCCAGCTGGGGCTAGCGGGAGCAGATACGCAGTATTTT. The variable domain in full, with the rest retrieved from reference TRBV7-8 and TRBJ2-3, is GAGVSQSPRYKVAKRGQDVALRCDPISGHVSLFWYQQALGQGPEFLTYFQNEAQLDKSGLPSDRFFAERPEGSVSTLKIQRTQQEDSAVYLCASSFQLGLAGADTQYFGPGTRLTVL.

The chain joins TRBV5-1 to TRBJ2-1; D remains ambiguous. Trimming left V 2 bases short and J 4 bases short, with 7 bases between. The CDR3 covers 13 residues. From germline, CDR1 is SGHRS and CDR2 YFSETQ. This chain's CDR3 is CASSFWGYNEQFF. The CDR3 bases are TGCGCCAGCAGCTTTTGGGGTTACAATGAGCAGTTCTTC.

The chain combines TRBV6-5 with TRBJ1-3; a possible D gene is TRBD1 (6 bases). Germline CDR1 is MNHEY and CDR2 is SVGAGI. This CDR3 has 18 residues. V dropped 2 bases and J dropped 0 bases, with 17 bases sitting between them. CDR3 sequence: CASSYLRGQHSSGNTIYF. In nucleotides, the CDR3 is TGTGCCAGCAGTTACCTACGCGGACAGCATTCCTCTGGAAACACCATATATTTT.

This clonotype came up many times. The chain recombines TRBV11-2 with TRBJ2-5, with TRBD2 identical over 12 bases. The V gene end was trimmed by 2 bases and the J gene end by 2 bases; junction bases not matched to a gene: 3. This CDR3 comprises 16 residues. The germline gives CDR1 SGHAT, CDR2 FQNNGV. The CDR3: CASSLTLAGGQETQYF. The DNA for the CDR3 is TGTGCCAGCAGCTTAACACTAGCGGGGGGTCAAGAGACCCAGTACTTC.

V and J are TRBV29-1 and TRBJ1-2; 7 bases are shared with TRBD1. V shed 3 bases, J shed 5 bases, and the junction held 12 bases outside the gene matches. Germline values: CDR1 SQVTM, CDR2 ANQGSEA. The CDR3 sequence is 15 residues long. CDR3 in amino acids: CSVEVRRQGGYGYTF. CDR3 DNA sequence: TGCAGCGTTGAGGTTCGGCGACAGGGAGGGTATGGCTACACCTTC.

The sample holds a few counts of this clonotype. The CDR3 DNA follows: TGTGCCACCAGCGTCCAAGCGAACACTGAAGCTTTCTTT. Protein sequence: CATSVQANTEAFF. This chain joins TRBV15 and TRBJ1-1; no reliable D call. V lost 5 bases to trimming and J lost 1 base, with 8 bases between them. The CDR3 runs to 13 residues. Germline assignment: CDR1 LNHNV and CDR2 YYDKDF (reference sequence).

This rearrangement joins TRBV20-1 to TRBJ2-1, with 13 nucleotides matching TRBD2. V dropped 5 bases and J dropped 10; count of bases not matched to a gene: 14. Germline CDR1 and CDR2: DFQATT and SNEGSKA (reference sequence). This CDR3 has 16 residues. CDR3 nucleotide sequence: TGCAGTGCTTCTCCGGGACTAGCGGGACCCTTCATAGAGCAGTTCTTC. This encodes CSASPGLAGPFIEQFF.

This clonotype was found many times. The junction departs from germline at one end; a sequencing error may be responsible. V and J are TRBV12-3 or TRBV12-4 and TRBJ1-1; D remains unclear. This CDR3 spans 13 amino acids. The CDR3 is CASSLAPGTEAFF. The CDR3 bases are TGCGCCAGCAGCTTGGCCCCCGGCACTGAAGCTTTCTTT.

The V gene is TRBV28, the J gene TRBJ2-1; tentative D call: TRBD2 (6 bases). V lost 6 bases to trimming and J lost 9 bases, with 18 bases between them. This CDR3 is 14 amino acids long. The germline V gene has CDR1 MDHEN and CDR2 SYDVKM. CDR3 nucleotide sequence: TGTGCCAGCAGGGTACAATCTAGCGTCCCTGAGCAGTTCTTC. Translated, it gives CASRVQSSVPEQFF.

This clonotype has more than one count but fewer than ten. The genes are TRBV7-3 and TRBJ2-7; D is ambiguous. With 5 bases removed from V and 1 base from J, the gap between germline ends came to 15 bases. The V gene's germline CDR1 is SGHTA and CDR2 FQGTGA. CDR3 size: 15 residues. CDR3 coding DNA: TGTGCCAGCAGCGCCGACCCCGCCTGGTCCTACGAGCAGTACTTC. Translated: CASSADPAWSYEQYF. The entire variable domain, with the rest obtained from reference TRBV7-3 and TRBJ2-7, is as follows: GAGVSQTPSNKVTEKGKYVELRCDPISGHTALYWYRQSLGQGPEFLIYFQGTGAADDSGLPNDRFFAVRPEGSVSTLKIQRTERGDSAVYLCASSADPAWSYEQYFGPGTRLTVT.

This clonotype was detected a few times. The DNA for the CDR3 is TGTGCCAGCAGGTTGACCGGCCAAGAGACCCAGTACTTC. Its protein is CASRLTGQETQYF. The chain carries TRBV25-1 and TRBJ2-5; D not certain. The germline V gene has CDR1 MGHDK and CDR2 SYGVNS. This CDR3 contains 13 residues. V was clipped by 6 bases and J by 1 base, with 9 bases between them.

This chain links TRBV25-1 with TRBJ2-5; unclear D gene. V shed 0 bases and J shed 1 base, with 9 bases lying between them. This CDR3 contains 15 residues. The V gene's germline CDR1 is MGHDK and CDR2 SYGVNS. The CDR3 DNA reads TGTGCCAGCAGTGAATATTTAGGGCCCCAAGAGACCCAGTACTTC. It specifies CASSEYLGPQETQYF.

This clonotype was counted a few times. The CDR3 DNA sequence: TGTGCCAGCAGAGGGGGGGCTAACTATGGCTACACCTTC. It codes for CASRGGANYGYTF. V is TRBV12-3 or TRBV12-4 and J is TRBJ1-2; perhaps TRBD1 as D (6 bases). V was pared by 6 bases and J by 0 bases, with 8 bases between. The CDR3 runs to 13 residues.

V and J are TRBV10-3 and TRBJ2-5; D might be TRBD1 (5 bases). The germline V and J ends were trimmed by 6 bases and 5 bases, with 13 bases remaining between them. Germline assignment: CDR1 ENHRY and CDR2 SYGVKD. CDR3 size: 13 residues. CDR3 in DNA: TGTGCCATCAGCGGTCAGGGCGGCGAGACCCAGTACTTC. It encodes CAISGQGGETQYF.

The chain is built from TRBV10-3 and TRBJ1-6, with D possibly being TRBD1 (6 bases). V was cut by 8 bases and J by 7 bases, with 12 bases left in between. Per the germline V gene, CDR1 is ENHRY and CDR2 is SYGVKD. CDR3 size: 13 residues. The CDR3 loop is CAIRTDVNSPLHF. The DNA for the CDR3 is TGTGCCATCCGGACAGATGTAAATTCACCCCTCCACTTT.

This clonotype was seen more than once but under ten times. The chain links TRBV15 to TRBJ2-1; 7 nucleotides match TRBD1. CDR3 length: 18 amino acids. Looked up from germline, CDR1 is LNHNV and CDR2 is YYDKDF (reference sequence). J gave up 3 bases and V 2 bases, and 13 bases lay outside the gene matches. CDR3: CATSRPLTGTKFYNEQFF. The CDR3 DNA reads TGTGCCACCAGCAGACCTCTGACAGGGACGAAATTCTACAATGAGCAGTTCTTC.

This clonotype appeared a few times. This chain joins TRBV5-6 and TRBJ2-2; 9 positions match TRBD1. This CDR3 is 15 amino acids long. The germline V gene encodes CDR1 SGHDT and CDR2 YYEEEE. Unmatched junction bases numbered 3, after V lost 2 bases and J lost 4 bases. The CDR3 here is CASSLNRGLTGELFF. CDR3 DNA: TGTGCCAGCAGCTTAAACAGGGGGCTCACCGGGGAGCTGTTTTTT.